This T cell receptor (beta chain) was retrieved from a study of blood T cell repertoires in COVID-19. Produced via immunoSEQ multiplex PCR; TCRdb's table is partial and in-frame only. The table records more than 350,000 clones, roughly nine tenths of them present only once. Everyone who took part was about 18 to 90 years old, and they came from about two dozen US areas. V lost 5 bases and J 2 bases, leaving 12 bases between the germline ends. Looked up from germline, CDR1 is KGHSH and CDR2 is LQKENI. The CDR3 spans 14 residues. The rearrangement uses TRBV18 and TRBJ1-1; D perhaps matches TRBD1 (5 bases). The clonotype comes from a young man who had recovered from COVID-19. The sequenced sample consisted of PBMCs or T cells enriched from blood (not recorded which). This CDR3 is CASSSNDRNTEAFF. The CDR3 DNA reads as TGTGCCAGCTCATCTAACGACAGAAACACTGAAGCTTTCTTT.